The T cell receptor (beta chain) under discussion was sequenced for a study of Ad26.COV2.S vaccination and SARS-CoV-2 variants. Regarding the study as a whole: Spike-specific TCR breadth ran higher among vaccine recipients than placebo recipients.

The CDR3 extends over 15 amino acids. CDR1 is MGHRA and CDR2 is YSYEKL in the germline V gene. V was pared by 1 base and J by 5 bases, with 14 bases between. TCRdb keeps only in-frame clones here, not all; method: immunoSEQ multiplex PCR. Among some 350,000 clones listed, under 95% were seen once. Note on this clone: Its target is unknown.

The clonotype originates from a human donor who had recovered from COVID-19. The chain employs TRBV4-1 and TRBJ2-5; a possible D gene is TRBD2 (5 bases). The material sequenced was peripheral blood, taken after recovery from COVID-19. CDR3 in amino acids: CASSQGGQNRETQYF. CDR3 nucleotides: TGCGCCAGCAGCCAAGGAGGGCAAAACCGGGAGACCCAGTACTTC.